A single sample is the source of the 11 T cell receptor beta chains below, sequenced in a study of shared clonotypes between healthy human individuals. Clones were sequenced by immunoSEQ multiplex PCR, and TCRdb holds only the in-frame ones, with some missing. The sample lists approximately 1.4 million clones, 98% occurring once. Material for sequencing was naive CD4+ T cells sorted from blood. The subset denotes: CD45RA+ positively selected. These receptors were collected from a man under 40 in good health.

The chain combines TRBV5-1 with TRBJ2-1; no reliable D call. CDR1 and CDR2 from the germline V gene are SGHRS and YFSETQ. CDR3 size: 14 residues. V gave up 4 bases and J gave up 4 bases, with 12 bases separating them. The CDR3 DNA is TGCGCCAGCAGCCCCCGGACGGAGTACAATGAGCAGTTCTTC. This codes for CASSPRTEYNEQFF. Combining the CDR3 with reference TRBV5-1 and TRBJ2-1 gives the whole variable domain KAGVTQTPRYLIKTRGQQVTLSCSPISGHRSVSWYQQTPGQGLQFLFEYFSETQRNKGNFPGRFSGRQFSNSRSEMNVSTLELGDSALYLCASSPRTEYNEQFFGPGTRLTVL.

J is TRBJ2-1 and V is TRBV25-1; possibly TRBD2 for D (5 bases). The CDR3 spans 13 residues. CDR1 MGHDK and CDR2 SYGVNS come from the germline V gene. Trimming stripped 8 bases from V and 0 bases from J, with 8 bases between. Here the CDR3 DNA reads TGTGCCAGCGACGGAGGCTCCTACAATGAGCAGTTCTTC. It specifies CASDGGSYNEQFF. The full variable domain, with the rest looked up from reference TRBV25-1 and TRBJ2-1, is EADIYQTPRYLVIGTGKKITLECSQTMGHDKMYWYQQDPGMELHLIHYSYGVNSTEKGDLSSESTVSRIRTEHFPLTLESARPSHTSQYLCASDGGSYNEQFFGPGTRLTVL.

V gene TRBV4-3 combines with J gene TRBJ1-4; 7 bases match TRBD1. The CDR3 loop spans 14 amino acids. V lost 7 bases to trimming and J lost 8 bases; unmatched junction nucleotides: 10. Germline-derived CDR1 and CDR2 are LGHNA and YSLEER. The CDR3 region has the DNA TGCGCCAGCAACCGGGGGACAGAAGGGGAAAAACTGTTTTTT. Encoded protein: CASNRGTEGEKLFF.

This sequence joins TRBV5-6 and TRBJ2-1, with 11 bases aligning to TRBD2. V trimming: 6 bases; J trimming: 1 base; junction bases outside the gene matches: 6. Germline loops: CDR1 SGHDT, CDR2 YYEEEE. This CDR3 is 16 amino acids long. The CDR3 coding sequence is TGTGCCAGCACGATTAGCGGGAGGGTATCCTACAATGAGCAGTTCTTC. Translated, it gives CASTISGRVSYNEQFF.

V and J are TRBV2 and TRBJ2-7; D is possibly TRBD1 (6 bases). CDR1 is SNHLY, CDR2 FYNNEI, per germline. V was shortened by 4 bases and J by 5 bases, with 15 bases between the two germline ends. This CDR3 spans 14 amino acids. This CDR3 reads CASSVRGRGDEQYF. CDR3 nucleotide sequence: TGTGCCAGCAGTGTGAGGGGCAGGGGAGACGAGCAGTACTTC.

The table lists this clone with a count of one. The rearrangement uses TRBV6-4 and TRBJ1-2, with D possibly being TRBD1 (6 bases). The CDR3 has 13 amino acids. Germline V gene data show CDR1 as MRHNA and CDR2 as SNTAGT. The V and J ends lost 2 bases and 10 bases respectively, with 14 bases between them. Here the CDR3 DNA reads TGTGCCAGCAGTGACACAGGGAGAATTCCCTACACCTTC. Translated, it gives CASSDTGRIPYTF.

In nucleotides, the CDR3 is TGTGCCAGCTCACCAGATAGGCCGGGACTAGCGGGAGGGCCTAATGAGCAGTTCTTC. As protein: CASSPDRPGLAGGPNEQFF. The chain links TRBV18 to TRBJ2-1, with 16 bases lining up with TRBD2. V lost 2 bases, J lost 7 bases, and 11 bases stayed unmatched. The CDR3 runs 19 residues. Germline V gene lookup returns CDR1 KGHSH and CDR2 LQKENI.

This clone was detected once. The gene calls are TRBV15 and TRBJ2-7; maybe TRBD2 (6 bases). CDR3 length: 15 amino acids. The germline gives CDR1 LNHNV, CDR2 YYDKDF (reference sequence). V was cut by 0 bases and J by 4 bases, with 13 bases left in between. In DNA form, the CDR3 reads TGTGCCACCAGCAGAGATGTCGGGAGTGGGTACGAGCAGTACTTC. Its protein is CATSRDVGSGYEQYF.

The CDR3 nucleotides read TGTGCCAGCAGCCTAGGACAGGGGGTCACAGATACGCAGTATTTT. Translating it yields CASSLGQGVTDTQYF. V usage is TRBV6-1 and J usage is TRBJ2-3, with 10 positions matching TRBD1. CDR1 is MNHNS and CDR2 is SASEGT in the germline V gene. J lost 2 bases, V lost 6 bases, and 5 bases had no gene match. The CDR3 totals 15 residues.

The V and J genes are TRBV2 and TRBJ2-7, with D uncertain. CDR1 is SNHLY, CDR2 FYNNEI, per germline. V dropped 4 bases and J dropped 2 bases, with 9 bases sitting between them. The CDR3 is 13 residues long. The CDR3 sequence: CASSVVLTYEQYF. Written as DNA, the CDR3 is TGTGCCAGCAGTGTAGTCCTTACCTACGAGCAGTACTTC.

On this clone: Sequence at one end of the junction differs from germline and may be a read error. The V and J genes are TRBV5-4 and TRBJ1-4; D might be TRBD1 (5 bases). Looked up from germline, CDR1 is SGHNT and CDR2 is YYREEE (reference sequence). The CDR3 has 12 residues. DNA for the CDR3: TGTGCGAGCAACAGGTTTAATGAAAAACTGTTTTTT. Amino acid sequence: CASNRFNEKLFF.